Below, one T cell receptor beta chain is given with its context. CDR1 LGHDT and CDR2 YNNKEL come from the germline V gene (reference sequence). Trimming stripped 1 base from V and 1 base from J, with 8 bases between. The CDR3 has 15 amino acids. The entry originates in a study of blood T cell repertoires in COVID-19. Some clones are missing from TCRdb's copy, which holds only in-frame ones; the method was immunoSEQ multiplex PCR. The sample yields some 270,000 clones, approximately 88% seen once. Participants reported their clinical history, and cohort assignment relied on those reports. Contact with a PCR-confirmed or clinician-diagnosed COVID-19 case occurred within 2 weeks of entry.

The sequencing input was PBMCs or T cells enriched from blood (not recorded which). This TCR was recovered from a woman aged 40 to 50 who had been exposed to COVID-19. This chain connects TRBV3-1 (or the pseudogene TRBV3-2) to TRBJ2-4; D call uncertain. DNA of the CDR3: TGTGCCAGCAGCCAAGTTGGTGGCGCCAAAAACATTCAGTACTTC. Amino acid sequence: CASSQVGGAKNIQYF.